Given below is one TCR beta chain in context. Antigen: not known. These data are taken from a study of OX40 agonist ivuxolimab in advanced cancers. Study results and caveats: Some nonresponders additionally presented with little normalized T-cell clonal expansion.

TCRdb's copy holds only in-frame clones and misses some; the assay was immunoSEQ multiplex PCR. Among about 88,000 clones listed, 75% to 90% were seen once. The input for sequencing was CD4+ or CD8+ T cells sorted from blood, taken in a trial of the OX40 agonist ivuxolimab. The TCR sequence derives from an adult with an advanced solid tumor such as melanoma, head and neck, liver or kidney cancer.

The DNA of the CDR3 is TGTGCCAGCTCACCACGAGAGATGAACACTGAAGCTTTCTTT. It encodes CASSPREMNTEAFF. The V call is TRBV18, the J call TRBJ1-1; D remains ambiguous. V was shortened by 1 base and J by 0 bases, with 6 bases between the two germline ends. Germline V lookup: CDR1 KGHSH, CDR2 LQKENI. The CDR3 spans 14 residues.